This T cell receptor beta chain was profiled in a study of OX40 agonist ivuxolimab in advanced cancers. Across the whole study: Ivuxolimab, an agonist antibody against OX40 (CD134), was given to patients.

Using immunoSEQ multiplex PCR, the repertoire was profiled, and TCRdb retains in-frame clones only, with some absent. The sample shows roughly 42,000 clones, around 88% of them seen only once. Regarding this clone: As yet, its antigen is unknown.

Regarding the study as a whole: The CD4+ and CD8+ T cells in the blood had expanded clonally by week 6 at 0.1 to 3.0 mg/kg. Expanded peripheral T cells had an undetermined antigen specificity.

The germline V and J ends were trimmed by 3 bases and 3 bases, with 12 bases remaining between them. In germline, CDR1 is LNHDA, CDR2 SQIVND (reference sequence). The CDR3 runs to 15 residues. The clonotype originates from an adult with an advanced solid tumor such as melanoma, head and neck, liver or kidney cancer. J is TRBJ1-5 and V is TRBV19, with no clear D. Sequencing used CD4+ or CD8+ T cells sorted from blood, obtained in a trial of the OX40 agonist ivuxolimab. This CDR3 is CASSITAHFNQPQHF. For the CDR3, the DNA is TGTGCCAGTAGTATTACAGCCCACTTCAATCAGCCCCAGCATTTT.